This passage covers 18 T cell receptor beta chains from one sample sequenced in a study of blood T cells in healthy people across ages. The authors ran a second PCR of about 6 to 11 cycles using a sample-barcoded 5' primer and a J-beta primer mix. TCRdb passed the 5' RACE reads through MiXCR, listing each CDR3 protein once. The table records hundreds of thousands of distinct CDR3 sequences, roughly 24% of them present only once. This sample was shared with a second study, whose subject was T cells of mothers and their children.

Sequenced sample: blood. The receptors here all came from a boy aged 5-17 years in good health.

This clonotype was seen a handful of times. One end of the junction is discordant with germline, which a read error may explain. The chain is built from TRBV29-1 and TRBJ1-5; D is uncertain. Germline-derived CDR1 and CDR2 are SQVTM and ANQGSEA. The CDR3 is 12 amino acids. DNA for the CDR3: TGCAGCGTTTCATCAATGAATCGGCCCCAGCATTTT. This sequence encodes CSVSSMNRPQHF.

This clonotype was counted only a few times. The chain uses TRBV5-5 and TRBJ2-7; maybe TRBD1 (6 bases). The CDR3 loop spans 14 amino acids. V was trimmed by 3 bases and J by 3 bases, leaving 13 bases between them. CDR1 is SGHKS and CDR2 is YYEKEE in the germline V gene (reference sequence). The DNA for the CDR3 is TGTGCCAGCAGCTCCACCGGGACAAACTACGAGCAGTACTTC. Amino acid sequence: CASSSTGTNYEQYF.

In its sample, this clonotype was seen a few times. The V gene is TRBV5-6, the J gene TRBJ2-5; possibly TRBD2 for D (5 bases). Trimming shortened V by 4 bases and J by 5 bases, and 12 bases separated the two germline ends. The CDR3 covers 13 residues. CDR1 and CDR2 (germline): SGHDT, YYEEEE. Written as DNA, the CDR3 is TGTGCCAGCAGCGCACTAGAATTGGAGACCCAGTACTTC. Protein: CASSALELETQYF.

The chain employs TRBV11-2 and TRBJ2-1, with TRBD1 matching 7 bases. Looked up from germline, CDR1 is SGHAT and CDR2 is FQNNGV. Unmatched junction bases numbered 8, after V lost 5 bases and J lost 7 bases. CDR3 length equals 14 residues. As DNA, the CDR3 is TGTGCCAGCAGCCGAGGGGGCTGGCGTAATGAGCAGTTCTTC. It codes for CASSRGGWRNEQFF.

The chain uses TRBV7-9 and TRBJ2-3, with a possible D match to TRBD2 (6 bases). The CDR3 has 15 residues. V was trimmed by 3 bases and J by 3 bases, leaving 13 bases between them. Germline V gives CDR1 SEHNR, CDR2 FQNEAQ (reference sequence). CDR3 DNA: TGTGCCAGCAGCTTCGGGTCTAGCGATACAGATACGCAGTATTTT. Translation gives CASSFGSSDTDTQYF.

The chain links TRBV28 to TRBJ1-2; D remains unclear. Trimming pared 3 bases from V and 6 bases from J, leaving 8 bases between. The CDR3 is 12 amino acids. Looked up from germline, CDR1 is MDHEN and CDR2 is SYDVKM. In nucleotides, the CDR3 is TGTGCCAGCAGTTTTTCAGGTCATGGCTACACCTTC. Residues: CASSFSGHGYTF.

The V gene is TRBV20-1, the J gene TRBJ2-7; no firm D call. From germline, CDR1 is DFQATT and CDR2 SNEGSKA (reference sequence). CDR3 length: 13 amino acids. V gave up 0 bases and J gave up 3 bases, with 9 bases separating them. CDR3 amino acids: CSAREAVGYEQYF. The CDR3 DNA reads TGCAGTGCTAGAGAGGCCGTAGGCTACGAGCAGTACTTC.

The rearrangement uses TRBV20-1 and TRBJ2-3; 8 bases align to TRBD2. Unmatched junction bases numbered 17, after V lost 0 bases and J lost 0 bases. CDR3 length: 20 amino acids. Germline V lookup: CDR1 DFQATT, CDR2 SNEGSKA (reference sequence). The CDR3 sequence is CSARDSLYGGGVYSTDTQYF. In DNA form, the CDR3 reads TGCAGTGCTAGAGATTCCCTCTACGGGGGGGGCGTCTATAGCACAGATACGCAGTATTTT.

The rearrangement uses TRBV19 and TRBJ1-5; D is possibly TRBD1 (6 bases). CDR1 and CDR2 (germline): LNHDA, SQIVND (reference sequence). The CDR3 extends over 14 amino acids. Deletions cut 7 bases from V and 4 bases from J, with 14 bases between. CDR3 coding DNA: TGTGCCAGTAAAGGGGGAGAGATTAATCAGCCCCAGCATTTT. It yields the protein CASKGGEINQPQHF.

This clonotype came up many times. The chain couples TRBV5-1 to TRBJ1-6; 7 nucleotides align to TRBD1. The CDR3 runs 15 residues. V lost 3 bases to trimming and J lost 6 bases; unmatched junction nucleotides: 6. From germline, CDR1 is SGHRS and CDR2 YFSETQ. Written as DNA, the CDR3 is TGCGCCAGCAGCTCTACAGGGGAGGTTAATTCACCCCTCCACTTT. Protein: CASSSTGEVNSPLHF.

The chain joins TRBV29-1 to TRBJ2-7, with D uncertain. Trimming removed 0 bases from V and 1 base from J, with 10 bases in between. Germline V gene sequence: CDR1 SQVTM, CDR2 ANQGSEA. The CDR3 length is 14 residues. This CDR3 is CSVEDPTESYEQYF. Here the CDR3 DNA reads TGCAGCGTTGAAGATCCCACAGAGTCCTACGAGCAGTACTTC.

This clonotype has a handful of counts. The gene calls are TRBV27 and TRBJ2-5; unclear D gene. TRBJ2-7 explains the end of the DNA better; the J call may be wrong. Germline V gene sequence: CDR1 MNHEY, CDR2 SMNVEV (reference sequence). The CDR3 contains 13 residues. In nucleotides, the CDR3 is TGTGCCAGCAAGGAGTTGACGAACTACGAGCAGTACTTC. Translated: CASKELTNYEQYF.

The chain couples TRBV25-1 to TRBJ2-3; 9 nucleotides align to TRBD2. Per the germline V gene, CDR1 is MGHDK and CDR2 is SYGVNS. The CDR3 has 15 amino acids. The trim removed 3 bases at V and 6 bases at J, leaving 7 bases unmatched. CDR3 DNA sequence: TGTGCCAGCAGTGATACTAGCGGGTTTTCCGATACGCAGTATTTT. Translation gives CASSDTSGFSDTQYF.

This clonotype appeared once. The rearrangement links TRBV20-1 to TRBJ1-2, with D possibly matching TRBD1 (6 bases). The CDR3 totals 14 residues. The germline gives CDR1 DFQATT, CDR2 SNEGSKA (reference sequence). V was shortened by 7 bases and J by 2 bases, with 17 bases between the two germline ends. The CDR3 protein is CSGETGASNYGYTF. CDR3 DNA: TGCAGTGGCGAGACAGGCGCCTCCAACTATGGCTACACCTTC.

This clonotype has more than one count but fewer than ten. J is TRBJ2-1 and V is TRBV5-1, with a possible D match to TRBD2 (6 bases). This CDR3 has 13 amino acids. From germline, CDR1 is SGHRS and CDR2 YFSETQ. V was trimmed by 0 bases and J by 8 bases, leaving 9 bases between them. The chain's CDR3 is CASSLELAYEQFF. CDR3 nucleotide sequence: TGCGCCAGCAGCTTGGAACTAGCCTATGAGCAGTTCTTC.

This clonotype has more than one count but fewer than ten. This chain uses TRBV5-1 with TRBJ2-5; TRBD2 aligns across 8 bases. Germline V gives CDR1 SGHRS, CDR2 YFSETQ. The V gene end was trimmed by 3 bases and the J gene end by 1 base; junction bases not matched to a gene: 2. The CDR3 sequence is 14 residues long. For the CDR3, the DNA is TGCGCCAGCAGCTCGGCGGGGGGCCAAGAGACCCAGTACTTC. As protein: CASSSAGGQETQYF.

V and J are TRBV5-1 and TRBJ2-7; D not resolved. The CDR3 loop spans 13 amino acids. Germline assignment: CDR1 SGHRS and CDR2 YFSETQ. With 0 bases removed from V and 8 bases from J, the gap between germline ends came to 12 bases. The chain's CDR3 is CASSLEPVSQQYF. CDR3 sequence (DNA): TGCGCCAGCAGCTTGGAACCCGTCAGCCAGCAGTACTTC.

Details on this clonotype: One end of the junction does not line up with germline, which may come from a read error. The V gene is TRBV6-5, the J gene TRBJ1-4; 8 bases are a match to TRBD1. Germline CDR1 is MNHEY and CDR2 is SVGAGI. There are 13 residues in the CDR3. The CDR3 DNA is TGTGGCAGCAGTTACTCACGGACAGGGCCGAAGTTTTTT. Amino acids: CGSSYSRTGPKFF.